Below are 28 T cell receptor beta chains sequenced from a single sample in a study of OX40 agonist ivuxolimab in advanced cancers. Clones were sequenced by immunoSEQ multiplex PCR, and TCRdb holds only the in-frame ones, with some missing. The sample records more than 10,000 clones, around 72% being singletons. The input for sequencing was CD4+ or CD8+ T cells sorted from blood, taken in a trial of the OX40 agonist ivuxolimab. The receptors come from an adult with an advanced solid tumor such as melanoma, head and neck, liver or kidney cancer.

Judged by abundance, this clone is medium-sized. The V call is TRBV19, the J call TRBJ1-1, with D unresolved. CDR1 LNHDA and CDR2 SQIVND come from the germline V gene (reference sequence). Trimming took 3 bases from V and 6 from J, leaving 8 bases between them. The CDR3 is 12 amino acids. The DNA of the CDR3 is TGTGCCAGTAGTATGGGGATAGCTGAAGCTTTCTTT. Amino acids: CASSMGIAEAFF.

The genes are TRBV9 and TRBJ2-3; D gene uncertain. CDR3 size: 13 residues. Germline V gives CDR1 SGDLS, CDR2 YYNGEE. Trimming left V 4 bases short and J 8 bases short, with 14 bases between. CDR3 sequence (DNA): TGTGCCAGCAGCCCTAGTCTCCCCGCTACGCAGTATTTT. Translating it yields CASSPSLPATQYF.

This chain uses TRBV11-2 with TRBJ2-7, with D unresolved. Germline V gene data show CDR1 as SGHAT and CDR2 as FQNNGV. Trimming stripped 2 bases from V and 0 bases from J, with 5 bases between. The CDR3 runs 13 residues. The CDR3 nucleotides read TGTGCCAGCAGCTTACACAGCTCCTACGAGCAGTACTTC. Translating it yields CASSLHSSYEQYF.

In nucleotides, the CDR3 is TGTGCCAGTAGTTTATCCTCTGGGGCCAACGTCCTGACTTTC. Translating it yields CASSLSSGANVLTF. This chain links TRBV19 with TRBJ2-6; no reliable D call. V was cut by 5 bases and J by 0 bases, with 5 bases left in between. CDR3 length: 14 residues. CDR1 and CDR2 (germline): LNHDA, SQIVND (reference sequence).

The V gene is TRBV9, the J gene TRBJ2-1; 7 nucleotides agree with TRBD2. J lost 8 bases, V lost 0 bases, and 5 bases had no gene match. Germline V gene sequence: CDR1 SGDLS, CDR2 YYNGEE. The CDR3 totals 14 residues. CDR3 sequence reads: CASSVVAGIDEQFF. CDR3 coding DNA: TGTGCCAGCAGCGTAGTAGCGGGTATTGATGAGCAGTTCTTC.

CDR3 sequence reads: CASSPDIPNEQFF. The CDR3 DNA follows: TGTGCCAGCAGCCCCGACATACCCAATGAGCAGTTCTTC. V is TRBV11-2 and J is TRBJ2-1, with D unclear. There are 13 residues in the CDR3. V was pared by 5 bases and J by 6 bases, with 11 bases between. Germline V gene data show CDR1 as SGHAT and CDR2 as FQNNGV. Combining the CDR3 with reference TRBV11-2 and TRBJ2-1 gives the whole variable domain EAGVAQSPRYKIIEKRQSVAFWCNPISGHATLYWYQQILGQGPKLLIQFQNNGVVDDSQLPKDRFSAERLKGVDSTLKIQPAKLEDSAVYLCASSPDIPNEQFFGPGTRLTVL.

V and J are TRBV7-9 and TRBJ2-1, with D perhaps TRBD1 or TRBD2 (6 bases each). This CDR3 comprises 13 residues. Germline V CDR1 and CDR2: SEHNR, FQNEAQ (reference sequence). V was cut by 6 bases and J by 7 bases, with 13 bases left in between. The CDR3 reads CASRGASDNEQFF. The CDR3 DNA sequence: TGTGCCAGCAGGGGGGCTAGCGATAATGAGCAGTTCTTC.

In its sample, this clone was seen many times. This chain uses TRBV4-2 with TRBJ2-3, with 7 bases aligning to TRBD2. The CDR3 spans 17 residues. Looked up from germline, CDR1 is LGHNA and CDR2 is YNFKEQ. V was clipped by 3 bases and J by 3 bases; unmatched bases: 12. CDR3 DNA sequence: TGTGCCAGCAGCCAGGCCCAAACCGGGGGGAGGACAGATACGCAGTATTTT. Residues: CASSQAQTGGRTDTQYF.

Here the CDR3 DNA reads TGCAGCGCCGTCACAGGGACACTCTACGAGCAGTACTTC. This translates into CSAVTGTLYEQYF. The chain joins TRBV29-1 to TRBJ2-7; TRBD1 might be the D (6 bases). Trimming cost V 7 bases and J 3 bases, with 16 bases left between them. This CDR3 spans 13 amino acids. In germline, CDR1 is SQVTM, CDR2 ANQGSEA.

The V and J genes are TRBV18 and TRBJ2-1, with 7 positions matching TRBD1. The CDR3 consists of 16 residues. The trim removed 3 bases at V and 4 bases at J, leaving 9 bases unmatched. Germline-derived CDR1 and CDR2 are KGHSH and LQKENI. The CDR3 reads CASSPRDSTPYNEQFF. CDR3 DNA sequence: TGTGCCAGCTCACCCCGGGACAGCACTCCTTACAATGAGCAGTTCTTC. The full variable domain, completed using reference TRBV18 and TRBJ2-1, is NAGVMQNPRHLVRRRGQEARLRCSPMKGHSHVYWYRQLPEEGLKFMVYLQKENIIDESGMPKERFSAEFPKEGPSILRIQQVVRGDSAAYFCASSPRDSTPYNEQFFGPGTRLTVL.

This clone was seen only a few times. V and J are TRBV21-1 and TRBJ2-7; TRBD2 was called by the table and not checked on the DNA. TRBV21-1 counts as a pseudogene. The CDR3 runs to 15 residues. The CDR3 region has the DNA TGTGCCAGCAGCACAGGGACGGCGGGAGCGAACGAGCAGTACTTC. It codes for CASSTGTAGANEQYF.

V usage is TRBV28 and J usage is TRBJ1-2; 8 nucleotides align to TRBD1. Germline V gene data show CDR1 as MDHEN and CDR2 as SYDVKM. Unmatched junction bases numbered 15, after V lost 3 bases and J lost 6 bases. This CDR3 is 17 amino acids long. The CDR3 sequence: CASSLITSRQGRDGYTF. CDR3 bases: TGTGCCAGCAGTTTGATTACGTCGAGACAGGGGCGTGATGGCTACACCTTC.

V usage is TRBV11-3 and J usage is TRBJ2-7, with TRBD2 matching 8 bases. Trimming removed 5 bases from V and 7 bases from J; junction bases left unmatched: 16. Germline loops: CDR1 SGHNT, CDR2 YENEEA. This CDR3 has 16 amino acids. CDR3 sequence (DNA): TGTGCCAGCAGCCAAGATTCCGCGGGGGGACTGGGAGAGCAGTACTTC. Its protein product is CASSQDSAGGLGEQYF.

The chain links TRBV19 to TRBJ2-1, with a possible D match to TRBD2 (6 bases). CDR3 size: 12 residues. From germline, CDR1 is LNHDA and CDR2 SQIVND (reference sequence). V dropped 6 bases and J dropped 10 bases, with 13 bases sitting between them. The CDR3: CASRGARGEQFF. In nucleotides, the CDR3 is TGTGCCAGTAGGGGTGCCCGGGGGGAGCAGTTCTTC.

The rearrangement links TRBV7-6 to TRBJ2-1; D perhaps matches TRBD2 (6 bases). In germline, CDR1 is SGHVS, CDR2 FNYEAQ. The CDR3 extends over 20 amino acids. The ends were cut back, 5 bases at V and 0 bases at J, with 26 bases in the middle. This CDR3 reads CASSAWDSPGYRPSYNEQFF. CDR3 nucleotides: TGTGCCAGCAGCGCCTGGGACTCACCTGGGTATCGTCCCTCCTACAATGAGCAGTTCTTC. Looking up the rest from reference TRBV7-6 and TRBJ2-1 gives the full variable domain: GAGVSQSPRYKVTKRGQDVALRCDPISGHVSLYWYRQALGQGPEFLTYFNYEAQQDKSGLPNDRFSAERPEGSISTLTIQRTEQRDSAMYRCASSAWDSPGYRPSYNEQFFGPGTRLTVL.

The chain carries TRBV6-4 and TRBJ2-6; 7 bases map to TRBD1. Germline V gene lookup returns CDR1 MRHNA and CDR2 SNTAGT. The CDR3 is 17 residues long. V trimming: 4 bases; J trimming: 0 bases; junction bases outside the gene matches: 6. The DNA of the CDR3 is TGTGCCAGCAGTGGAGGACAGGACCTCTCTGGGGCCAACGTCCTGACTTTC. It specifies CASSGGQDLSGANVLTF.

The count of this clone is one. The chain recombines TRBV7-8 with TRBJ2-5; 7 nucleotides match TRBD2. After removal of 5 bases from V and 1 base from J, the junction contained 4 bases not matched to a gene. This CDR3 region has 14 residues. Germline V gives CDR1 SGHVS, CDR2 FQNEAQ. CDR3 protein: CASSAWTSQETQYF. CDR3 nucleotide sequence: TGTGCCAGCAGCGCCTGGACTAGCCAAGAGACCCAGTACTTC.

This chain uses TRBV5-6 with TRBJ2-1, with D unresolved. This CDR3 has 17 residues. Germline values: CDR1 SGHDT, CDR2 YYEEEE. V dropped 1 base and J dropped 3 bases, with 17 bases sitting between them. This CDR3 reads CASSLFASGLHYNEQFF. Here the CDR3 DNA reads TGTGCCAGCAGCTTGTTTGCGTCAGGCCTCCACTACAATGAGCAGTTCTTC.

The chain joins TRBV4-1 to TRBJ2-1; 8 bases map to TRBD2. The CDR3 sequence is 18 residues long. The germline CDR1 and CDR2 sequences are MGHRA and YSYEKL. Trimming removed 0 bases from V and 6 bases from J; junction bases left unmatched: 13. For the CDR3, the DNA is TGCGCCAGCAGCCAAGATGGGTTATCGGGAGGGCTTGTCAATGAGCAGTTCTTC. Its protein product is CASSQDGLSGGLVNEQFF.

The chain joins TRBV7-3 to TRBJ2-1; a possible D gene is TRBD2 (6 bases). This CDR3 spans 17 amino acids. Germline V gene sequence: CDR1 SGHTA, CDR2 FQGTGA. The germline V and J ends were trimmed by 1 base and 4 bases, with 17 bases remaining between them. CDR3 region: CASSLSGGPSRYNEQFF. The CDR3 DNA reads as TGTGCCAGCAGCTTAAGCGGAGGGCCCTCTCGGTACAATGAGCAGTTCTTC.

This chain connects TRBV13 to TRBJ2-5; 9 bases agree with TRBD1. Trimming cost V 4 bases and J 5 bases; bases outside gene matches: 8. The CDR3 contains 15 residues. The germline V gene encodes CDR1 PRHDT and CDR2 FYEKMQ (reference sequence). Here the CDR3 DNA reads TGTGCCAGCAGCTCATTCGGACAGGGGAGCGAGACCCAGTACTTC. As protein: CASSSFGQGSETQYF.

The chain combines TRBV28 with TRBJ2-7; D gene ambiguous. CDR1 and CDR2 (germline): MDHEN, SYDVKM. The CDR3 totals 13 residues. V lost 5 bases, J lost 2 bases, and 10 bases lay in between. DNA of the CDR3: TGTGCCAGCAGTCCGACAAGGGCCTACGAGCAGTACTTC. Protein sequence: CASSPTRAYEQYF.

The chain has TRBV9 and TRBJ1-5; no definite D call. Trimming pared 3 bases from V and 2 bases from J, leaving 12 bases between. CDR3 size: 15 residues. In germline, CDR1 is SGDLS, CDR2 YYNGEE. This CDR3 reads CASSEAGQGNQPQHF. CDR3 nucleotide sequence: TGTGCCAGCAGCGAGGCCGGGCAAGGCAATCAGCCCCAGCATTTT.

The chain combines TRBV19 with TRBJ2-7; 8 nucleotides agree with TRBD1. CDR1 and CDR2 from the germline V gene are LNHDA and SQIVND (reference sequence). The CDR3 consists of 14 residues. V was pared by 3 bases and J by 9 bases, with 10 bases of the junction left unmatched. CDR3 DNA sequence: TGTGCCAGTAGTATCCCGGACAGGGCCCAGGGGCAGTACTTC. Translating it yields CASSIPDRAQGQYF.

The chain couples TRBV7-9 to TRBJ2-7, with D perhaps TRBD1 or TRBD2 (5 bases each). The CDR3 sequence is 15 residues long. V shed 4 bases and J shed 4 bases, with 17 bases lying between them. From germline, CDR1 is SEHNR and CDR2 FQNEAQ (reference sequence). The CDR3 protein is CASSSTGLDRYEQYF. CDR3 nucleotides: TGTGCCAGCAGCTCCACGGGGCTTGATAGGTACGAGCAGTACTTC.

V gene TRBV7-6 combines with J gene TRBJ2-1, with D perhaps assigned TRBD1 or TRBD2 (6 bases each). This CDR3 is built from 21 residues. CDR1 is SGHVS and CDR2 is FNYEAQ in the germline V gene. Trimming removed 1 base at V and 0 bases at J, with 25 bases between. The CDR3 nucleotides read TGTGCCAGCAGCTTAGTACCGACAATCCCCTGGGGGGCCCTCTCCTACAATGAGCAGTTCTTC. Translation: CASSLVPTIPWGALSYNEQFF.

The rearrangement uses TRBV5-6 and TRBJ1-4; D perhaps matches TRBD1 (5 bases). In germline, CDR1 is SGHDT, CDR2 YYEEEE. With 3 bases removed from V and 7 bases from J, the gap between germline ends came to 22 bases. The CDR3 runs to 17 residues. CDR3 coding DNA: TGTGCCAGCAGCTGGACCCGAAATCGCAGGGAGGGTGAAAAACTGTTTTTT. The encoded protein is CASSWTRNRREGEKLFF.

The chain carries TRBV30 and TRBJ2-5; TRBD2 matches 8 bases. V was pared by 3 bases and J by 7 bases, with 7 bases of the junction left unmatched. In germline, CDR1 is GTSNPN, CDR2 SVGIG (reference sequence). CDR3 length equals 13 residues. CDR3 DNA sequence: TGTGCCTGGAGGGTGACTAGCGTATCGACCCAGTACTTC. It encodes CAWRVTSVSTQYF.